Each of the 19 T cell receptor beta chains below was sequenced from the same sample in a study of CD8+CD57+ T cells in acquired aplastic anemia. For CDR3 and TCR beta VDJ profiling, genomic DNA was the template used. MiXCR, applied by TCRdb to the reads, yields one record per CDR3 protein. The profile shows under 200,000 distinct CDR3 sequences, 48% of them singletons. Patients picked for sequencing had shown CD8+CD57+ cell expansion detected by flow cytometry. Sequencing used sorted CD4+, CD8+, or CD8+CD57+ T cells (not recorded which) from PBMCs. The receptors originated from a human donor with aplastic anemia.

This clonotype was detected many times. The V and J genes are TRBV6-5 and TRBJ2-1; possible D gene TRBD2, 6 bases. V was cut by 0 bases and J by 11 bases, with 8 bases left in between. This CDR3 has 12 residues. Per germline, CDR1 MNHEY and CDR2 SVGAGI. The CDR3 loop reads CASSYSRGQQFF. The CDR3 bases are TGTGCCAGCAGTTACTCGCGGGGACAGCAGTTCTTC.

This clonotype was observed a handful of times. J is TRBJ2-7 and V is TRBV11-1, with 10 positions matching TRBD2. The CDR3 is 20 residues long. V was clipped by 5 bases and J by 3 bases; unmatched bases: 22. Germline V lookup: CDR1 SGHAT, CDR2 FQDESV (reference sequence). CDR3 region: CASSGGAGIGTSENHYEQYF. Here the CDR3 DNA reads TGTGCCAGCAGCGGGGGGGCGGGGATTGGGACTAGCGAGAATCACTACGAGCAGTACTTC. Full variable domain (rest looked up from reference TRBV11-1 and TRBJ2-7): EAEVAQSPRYKITEKSQAVAFWCDPISGHATLYWYRQILGQGPELLVQFQDESVVDDSQLPKDRFSAERLKGVDSTLKIQPAELGDSAMYLCASSGGAGIGTSENHYEQYFGPGTRLTVT.

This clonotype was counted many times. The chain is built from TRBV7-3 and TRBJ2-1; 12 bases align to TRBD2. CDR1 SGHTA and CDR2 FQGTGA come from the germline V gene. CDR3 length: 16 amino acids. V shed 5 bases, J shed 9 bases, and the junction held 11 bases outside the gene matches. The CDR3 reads CASSPSSGRAWGEQFF. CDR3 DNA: TGTGCCAGCAGCCCCTCTAGCGGGAGGGCCTGGGGTGAGCAGTTCTTC.

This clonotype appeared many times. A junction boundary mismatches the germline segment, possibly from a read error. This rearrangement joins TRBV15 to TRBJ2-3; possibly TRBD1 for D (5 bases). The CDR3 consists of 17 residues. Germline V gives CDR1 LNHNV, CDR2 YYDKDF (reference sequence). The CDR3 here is CATSRPDSPEFTDTQCF. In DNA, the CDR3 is TGTGCCACCAGCAGACCCGACAGCCCGGAGTTCACAGATACGCAGTGTTTT.

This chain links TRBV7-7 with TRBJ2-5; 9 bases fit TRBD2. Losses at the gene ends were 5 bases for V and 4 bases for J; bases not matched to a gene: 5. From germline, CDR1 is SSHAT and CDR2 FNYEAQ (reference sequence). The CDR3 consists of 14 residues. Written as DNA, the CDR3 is TGTGCCAGCAGCCCAGAGACTAGCGGAGAGACCCAGTACTTC. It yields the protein CASSPETSGETQYF.

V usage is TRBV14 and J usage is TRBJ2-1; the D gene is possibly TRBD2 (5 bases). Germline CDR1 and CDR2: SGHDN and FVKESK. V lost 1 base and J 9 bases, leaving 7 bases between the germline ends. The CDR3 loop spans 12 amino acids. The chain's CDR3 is CASSQGGIEQFF. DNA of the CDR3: TGTGCCAGCAGCCAAGGAGGGATTGAGCAGTTCTTC.

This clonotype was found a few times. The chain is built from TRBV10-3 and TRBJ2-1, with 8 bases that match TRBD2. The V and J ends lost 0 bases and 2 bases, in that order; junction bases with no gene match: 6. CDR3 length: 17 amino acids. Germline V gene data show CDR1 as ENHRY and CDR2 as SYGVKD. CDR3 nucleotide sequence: TGTGCCATCAGTGAGTCCGGGCTAGCGGGCCCCTACAATGAGCAGTTCTTC. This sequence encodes CAISESGLAGPYNEQFF.

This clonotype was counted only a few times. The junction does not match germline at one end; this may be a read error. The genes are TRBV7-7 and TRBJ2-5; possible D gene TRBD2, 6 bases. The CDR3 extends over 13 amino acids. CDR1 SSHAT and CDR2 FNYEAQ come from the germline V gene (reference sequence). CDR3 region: CASSLGTQETQYF. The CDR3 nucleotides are TGTGCTAGCAGCTTAGGGACTCAAGAGACCCAGTACTTC.

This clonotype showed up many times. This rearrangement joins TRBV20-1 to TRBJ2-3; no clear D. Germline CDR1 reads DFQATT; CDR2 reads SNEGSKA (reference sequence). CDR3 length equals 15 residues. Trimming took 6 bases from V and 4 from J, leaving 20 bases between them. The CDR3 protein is CSAPEAKWKADTQYF. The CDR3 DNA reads TGCAGTGCGCCCGAGGCCAAGTGGAAGGCAGATACGCAGTATTTT.

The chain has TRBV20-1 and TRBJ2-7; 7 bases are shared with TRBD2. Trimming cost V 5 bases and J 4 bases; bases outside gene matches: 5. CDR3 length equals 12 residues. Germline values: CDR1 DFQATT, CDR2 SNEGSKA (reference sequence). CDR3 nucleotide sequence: TGCAGTGCTGGGGAGGGACGGTACGAGCAGTACTTC. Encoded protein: CSAGEGRYEQYF.

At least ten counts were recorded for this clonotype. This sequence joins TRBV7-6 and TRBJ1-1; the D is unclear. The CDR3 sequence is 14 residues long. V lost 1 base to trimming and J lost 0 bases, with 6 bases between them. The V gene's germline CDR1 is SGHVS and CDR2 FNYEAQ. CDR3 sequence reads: CASSLDGMNTEAFF. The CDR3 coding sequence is TGTGCCAGCAGCTTAGACGGAATGAACACTGAAGCTTTCTTT.

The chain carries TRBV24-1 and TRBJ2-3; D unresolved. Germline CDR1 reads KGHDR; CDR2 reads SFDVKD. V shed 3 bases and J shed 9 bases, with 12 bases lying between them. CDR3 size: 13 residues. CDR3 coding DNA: TGTGCCACCAGTGATCCCGAGGTTGAGACGCAGTATTTT. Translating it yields CATSDPEVETQYF.

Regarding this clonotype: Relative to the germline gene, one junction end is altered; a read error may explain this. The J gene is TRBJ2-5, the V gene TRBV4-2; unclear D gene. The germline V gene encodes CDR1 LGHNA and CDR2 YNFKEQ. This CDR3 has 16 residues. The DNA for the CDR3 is TGTGCCAGCAGCCAAGAGACTGGGGTAGTCCAAGAGGCCCAGTACTTC. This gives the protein CASSQETGVVQEAQYF.

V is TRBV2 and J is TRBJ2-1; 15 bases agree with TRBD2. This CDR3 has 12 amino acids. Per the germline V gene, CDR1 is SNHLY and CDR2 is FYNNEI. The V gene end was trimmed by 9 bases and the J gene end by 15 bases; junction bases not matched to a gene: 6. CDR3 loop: CARGLAGGKAFF. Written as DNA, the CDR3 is TGTGCCAGGGGACTAGCGGGGGGCAAAGCGTTCTTC.

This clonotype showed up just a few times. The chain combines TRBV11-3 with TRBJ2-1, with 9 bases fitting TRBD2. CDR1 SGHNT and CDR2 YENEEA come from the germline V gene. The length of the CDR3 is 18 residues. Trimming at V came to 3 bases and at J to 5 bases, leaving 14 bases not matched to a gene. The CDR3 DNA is TGTGCCAGCAGCTTTCATAGACTTAGCGGGAGTAAGGACAATGAGCAGTTCTTC. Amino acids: CASSFHRLSGSKDNEQFF.

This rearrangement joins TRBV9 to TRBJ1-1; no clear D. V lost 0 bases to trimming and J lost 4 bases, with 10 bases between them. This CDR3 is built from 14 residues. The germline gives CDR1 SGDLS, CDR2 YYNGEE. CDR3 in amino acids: CASSVESLGTEAFF. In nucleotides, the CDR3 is TGTGCCAGCAGCGTAGAGTCCTTGGGCACTGAAGCTTTCTTT.

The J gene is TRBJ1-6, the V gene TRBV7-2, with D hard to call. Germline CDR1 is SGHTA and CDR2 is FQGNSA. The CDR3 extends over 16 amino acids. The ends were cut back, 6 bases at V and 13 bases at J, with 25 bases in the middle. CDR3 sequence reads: CASSKQMQTGFFPLHF. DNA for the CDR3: TGTGCCAGCAGTAAACAGATGCAGACGGGATTTTTCCCCCTCCACTTT.

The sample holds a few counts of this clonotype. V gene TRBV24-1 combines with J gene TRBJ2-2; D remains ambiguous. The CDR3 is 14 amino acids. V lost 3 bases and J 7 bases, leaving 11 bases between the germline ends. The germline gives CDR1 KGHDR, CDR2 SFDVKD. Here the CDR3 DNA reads TGTGCCACCAGTGATCCGGCCCTAAACGGGGAGCTGTTTTTT. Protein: CATSDPALNGELFF.

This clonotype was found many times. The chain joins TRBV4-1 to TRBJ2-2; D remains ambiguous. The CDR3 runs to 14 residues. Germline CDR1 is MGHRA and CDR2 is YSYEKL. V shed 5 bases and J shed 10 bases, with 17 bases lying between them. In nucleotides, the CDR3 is TGCGCCAGCAGCTCCCGACTCGCCCCAGAGGAGCTGTTTTTT. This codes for CASSSRLAPEELFF.